This is a list of T cell receptor beta chains from one sample in a study of shared clonotypes between healthy human individuals. Clones were read by immunoSEQ multiplex PCR, and TCRdb kept only the in-frame ones, dropping some. The data contain around 100,000 clones, under 70% of them singletons. What was sequenced was memory CD8+ T cells sorted from blood. The origin of the receptors is a woman aged 30 to 39 in good health. CDR3s include the opening cysteine and the closing phenylalanine or tryptophan. A D gene is named only where the DNA matches it firmly. Rows may omit the clone size; those that give it use once, few, many or a size class.

V: TRBV30; length: 15; J: TRBJ2-7; D: TRBD1; size: -; DNA: TGTGCCTGGAGGGGGGACAGCCAAAACTCCTACGAGCAGTACTTC; CDR3: CAWRGDSQNSYEQYF
V: TRBV19; length: 14; J: TRBJ1-2; D: -; size: -; DNA: TGTGCCACCACCCCCCAGGGACTGGGCTATGGCTACACCTTC; CDR3: CATTPQGLGYGYTF
V: TRBV6-6; length: 15; J: TRBJ2-7; D: -; size: -; DNA: TGTGCCAGCAGGAACCCGGGACTCGACTCCTACGAGCAGTACTTC; CDR3: CASRNPGLDSYEQYF
V: TRBV19; length: 13; J: TRBJ2-3; D: TRBD1; size: -; DNA: TGTGCCAGCCGGACAGGCGGTGGAGATACGCAGTATTTT; CDR3: CASRTGGGDTQYF
V: TRBV28; length: 14; J: TRBJ1-1; D: -; size: -; DNA: TGTGCCAGCAAGGGAAGTCGGGTGAACACTGAAGCTTTCTTT; CDR3: CASKGSRVNTEAFF
V: TRBV2; length: 16; J: TRBJ2-7; D: TRBD2; size: once; DNA: TGTGCCAGCAGTCCTGGACTAGCTCACAGACCCTACGAGCAGTACTTC; CDR3: CASSPGLAHRPYEQYF
V: TRBV10-1; length: 15; J: TRBJ2-7; D: TRBD1; size: -; DNA: TGCGCCAGCAGACAGGGGGCCGAGGGAGGCTACGAGCAGTACTTC; CDR3: CASRQGAEGGYEQYF
V: TRBV11-2; length: 19; J: TRBJ1-2; D: -; size: -; DNA: TGTGCCAGCAGCCCCCAGAAGGCTTACAGGGTACATAGCATATATGGCTACACCTTC; CDR3: CASSPQKAYRVHSIYGYTF
V: TRBV27; length: 15; J: TRBJ1-5; D: -; size: many; DNA: TGTGCCAGCGCTACCAACTCCTGGGGCAATCAGCCCCAGCATTTT; CDR3: CASATNSWGNQPQHF
V: TRBV11-2; length: 12; J: TRBJ2-5; D: -; size: -; DNA: TGTGCCAGCAGCTTAGAAGGAGAGACCCAGTACTTC; CDR3: CASSLEGETQYF
V: TRBV7-2; length: 15; J: TRBJ2-5; D: -; size: -; DNA: TGTGCCAGCAGCCCGAGCGGACTACGGGAAGAGACCCAGTACTTC; CDR3: CASSPSGLREETQYF
V: TRBV28; length: 14; J: TRBJ1-1; D: -; size: -; DNA: TGTGCCAGCAGGGAAACTGGGGTAGGTACTGAAGCTTTCTTT; CDR3: CASRETGVGTEAFF
V: TRBV9; length: 15; J: TRBJ2-2; D: TRBD1; size: -; DNA: TGTGCCAGCAGCACGGGACAGGGTGGCACCGGGGAGCTGTTTTTT; CDR3: CASSTGQGGTGELFF
V: TRBV6-6; length: 13; J: TRBJ2-1; D: -; size: -; DNA: TGTGCCAGCAGGCAACCGGGCGGGAATGAGCAGTTCTTC; CDR3: CASRQPGGNEQFF
V: TRBV28; length: 13; J: TRBJ2-1; D: -; size: -; DNA: TGTGCCAGCAGTTCCCTAGGGCGAAGGGGGCAGTTCTTC; CDR3: CASSSLGRRGQFF
V: TRBV5-6; length: 17; J: TRBJ2-7; D: -; size: -; DNA: TGTGCCAGCAGCTTATTCACTGGATCGAATCCCACCTACGAGCAGTACTTC; CDR3: CASSLFTGSNPTYEQYF
V: TRBV6-4; length: 15; J: TRBJ2-2; D: TRBD2; size: -; DNA: TGTGCCCTACCCCCGGGACTAGGGAGCACCGGGGAGCTGTTTTTT; CDR3: CALPPGLGSTGELFF
V: TRBV25-1; length: 13; J: TRBJ2-3; D: -; size: few; DNA: TGTGCCAGCAGAGACCAACAGGGCTCTACGCAGTATTTT; CDR3: CASRDQQGSTQYF
V: TRBV5-4; length: 16; J: TRBJ2-2; D: TRBD2; size: -; DNA: TGTGCCAGCAGCTTGGGGCTAGCGGGAGGAACCGGGGAGCTGTTTTTT; CDR3: CASSLGLAGGTGELFF
V: TRBV11-2; length: 15; J: TRBJ2-7; D: -; size: -; DNA: TGTGCCAGCAGCTTAGATCTACAGGAAAGCTACGAGCAGTACTTC; CDR3: CASSLDLQESYEQYF
V: TRBV19; length: 15; J: TRBJ2-1; D: -; size: -; DNA: TGTGCCAGTAGTACGCGTGTGAGACGAGCGAGTGAGCAGTTCTTC; CDR3: CASSTRVRRASEQFF
V: TRBV5-6; length: 13; J: TRBJ1-1; D: -; size: -; DNA: TGTGCCAGCGCCTACAGGAGCTTTAGTGAAGCTTTCTTT; CDR3: CASAYRSFSEAFF
V: TRBV5-1; length: 14; J: TRBJ2-7; D: -; size: -; DNA: TGCGCCAGCAGCTTGGTACCGGGGTACTACGAGCAGTACTTC; CDR3: CASSLVPGYYEQYF
V: TRBV11-2; length: 15; J: TRBJ2-1; D: -; size: -; DNA: TGTGCCAGCAGCTTAGCCTTTCGGGCCACCAATGAGCAGTTCTTC; CDR3: CASSLAFRATNEQFF
V: TRBV27; length: 18; J: TRBJ2-1; D: TRBD2; size: many; DNA: TGTGCCAGCAGCGACGGGACTAGCGTCCCCTGGGGTTACAATGAGCAGTTCTTC; CDR3: CASSDGTSVPWGYNEQFF
V: TRBV6-1; length: 15; J: TRBJ2-2; D: -; size: -; DNA: TGTGCCAGCATTGGACCGCAGGCGAACACCGGGGAGCTGTTTTTT; CDR3: CASIGPQANTGELFF
V: TRBV7-2; length: 17; J: TRBJ2-1; D: TRBD2; size: -; DNA: TGTGCCAGCAGCCCCGCCCAACTAGCGGGAGGACTCAATGAGCAGTTCTTC; CDR3: CASSPAQLAGGLNEQFF
V: TRBV5-8; length: 14; J: TRBJ1-6; D: TRBD1; size: -; DNA: TGTGCCAGCAGTTGGGACAGCCGGAATTCACCCCTCCACTTT; CDR3: CASSWDSRNSPLHF
V: TRBV2; length: 14; J: TRBJ1-1; D: TRBD1; size: -; DNA: TGTGCCAGCAGTGAAGCGGGGGACAGGGGTTGCGCTTTCTTT; CDR3: CASSEAGDRGCAFF
V: TRBV7-2; length: 13; J: TRBJ1-4; D: -; size: -; DNA: TGTGCCAGCAGCTCCTATCTCTTTGAAAAACTGTTTTTT; CDR3: CASSSYLFEKLFF
V: TRBV5-1; length: 15; J: TRBJ2-5; D: -; size: -; DNA: TGCGCCAGCAGCTTGGCGCCAGGGGACCAAGAGACCCAGTACTTC; CDR3: CASSLAPGDQETQYF
V: TRBV7-8; length: 14; J: TRBJ1-5; D: -; size: -; DNA: TGTGCCAGCAGCATTCAATCGGGTTGGCAGCCCCAGCATTTT; CDR3: CASSIQSGWQPQHF
V: TRBV28; length: 17; J: TRBJ2-7; D: TRBD1; size: -; DNA: TGTGCCAGTTACGAACGGAAACAGGGGCCTAAACCCTACGAGCAGTACTTC; CDR3: CASYERKQGPKPYEQYF